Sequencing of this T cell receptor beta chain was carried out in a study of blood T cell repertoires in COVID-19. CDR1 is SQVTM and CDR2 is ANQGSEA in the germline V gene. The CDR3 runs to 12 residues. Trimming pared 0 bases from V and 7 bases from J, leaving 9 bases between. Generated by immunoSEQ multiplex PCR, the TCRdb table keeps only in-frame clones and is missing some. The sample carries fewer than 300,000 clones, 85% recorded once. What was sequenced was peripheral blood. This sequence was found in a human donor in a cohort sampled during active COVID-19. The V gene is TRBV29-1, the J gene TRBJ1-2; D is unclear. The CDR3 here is CSVEDLAAGYTF. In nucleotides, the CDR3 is TGCAGCGTTGAAGATCTAGCAGCTGGCTACACCTTC.